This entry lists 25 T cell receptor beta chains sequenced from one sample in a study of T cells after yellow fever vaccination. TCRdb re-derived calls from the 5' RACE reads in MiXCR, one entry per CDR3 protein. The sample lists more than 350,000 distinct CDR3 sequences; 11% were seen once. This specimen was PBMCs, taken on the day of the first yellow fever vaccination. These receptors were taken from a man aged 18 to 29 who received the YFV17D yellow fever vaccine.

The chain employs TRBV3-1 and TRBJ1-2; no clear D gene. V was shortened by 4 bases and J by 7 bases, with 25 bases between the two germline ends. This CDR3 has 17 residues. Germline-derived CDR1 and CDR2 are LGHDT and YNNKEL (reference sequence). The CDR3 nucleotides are TGTGCCAGCAGCCTCGACTTGATGACGGACTACCCGCGTGGCTACACCTTC. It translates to CASSLDLMTDYPRGYTF.

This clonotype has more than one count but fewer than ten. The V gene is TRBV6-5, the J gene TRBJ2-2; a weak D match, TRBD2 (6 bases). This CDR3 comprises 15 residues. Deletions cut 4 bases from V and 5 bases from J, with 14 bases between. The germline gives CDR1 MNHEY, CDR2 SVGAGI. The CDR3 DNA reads TGTGCCAGCAGTTTTCGACTAGAAGGGACCGGGGAGCTGTTTTTT. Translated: CASSFRLEGTGELFF.

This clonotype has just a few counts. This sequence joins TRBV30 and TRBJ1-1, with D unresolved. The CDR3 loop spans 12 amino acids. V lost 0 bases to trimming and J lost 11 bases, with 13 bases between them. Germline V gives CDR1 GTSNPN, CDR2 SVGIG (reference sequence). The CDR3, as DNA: TGTGCCTGGAGTGTACTCGGGGATCCTGCTTTCTTT. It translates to CAWSVLGDPAFF.

The CDR3, as DNA: TGTGCCATCAAATCGGACAGGCAAGCTTTCTTT. It specifies CAIKSDRQAFF. The J gene is TRBJ1-1, the V gene TRBV10-3; 7 nucleotides match TRBD1. This CDR3 is 11 amino acids long. Germline CDR1 and CDR2: ENHRY and SYGVKD. The junction had 5 bases not matched to a gene; V was cut back by 7 bases and J by 9 bases.

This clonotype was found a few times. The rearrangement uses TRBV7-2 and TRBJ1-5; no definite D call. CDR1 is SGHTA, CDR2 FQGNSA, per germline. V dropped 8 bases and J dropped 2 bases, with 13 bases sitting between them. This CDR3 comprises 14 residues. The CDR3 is CASCEGHGNQPQHF. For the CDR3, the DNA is TGTGCCAGCTGCGAAGGGCATGGCAATCAGCCCCAGCATTTT.

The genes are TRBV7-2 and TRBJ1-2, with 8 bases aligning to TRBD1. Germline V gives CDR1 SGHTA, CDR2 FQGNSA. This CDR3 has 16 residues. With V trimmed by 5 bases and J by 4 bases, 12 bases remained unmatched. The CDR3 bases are TGTGCCAGCAGCAGTGGACAGGGAGGCTTAGGCTATGGCTACACCTTC. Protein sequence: CASSSGQGGLGYGYTF.

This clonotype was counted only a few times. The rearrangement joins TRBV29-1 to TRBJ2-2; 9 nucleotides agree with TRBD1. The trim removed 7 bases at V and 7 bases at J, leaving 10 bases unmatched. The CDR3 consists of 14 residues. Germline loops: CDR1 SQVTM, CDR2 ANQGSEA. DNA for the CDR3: TGCAGCGGTACGGTACAGGGGGCCGTCGGGGAGCTGTTTTTT. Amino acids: CSGTVQGAVGELFF.

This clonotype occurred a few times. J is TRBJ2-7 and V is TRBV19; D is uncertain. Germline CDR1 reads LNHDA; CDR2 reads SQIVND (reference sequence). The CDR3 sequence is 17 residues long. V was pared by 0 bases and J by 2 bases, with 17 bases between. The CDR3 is CASSIDRGMRKTYEQYV. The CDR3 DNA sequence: TGTGCCAGTAGTATAGATCGTGGAATGCGCAAGACCTACGAGCAGTACGTC.

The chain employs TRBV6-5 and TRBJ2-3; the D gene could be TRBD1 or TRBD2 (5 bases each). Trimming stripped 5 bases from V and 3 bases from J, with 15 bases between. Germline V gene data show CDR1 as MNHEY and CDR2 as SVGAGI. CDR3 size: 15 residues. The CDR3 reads CASSTTGRTTDTQYF. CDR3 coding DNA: TGTGCCAGCAGTACTACGGGACGGACGACAGATACGCAGTATTTT.

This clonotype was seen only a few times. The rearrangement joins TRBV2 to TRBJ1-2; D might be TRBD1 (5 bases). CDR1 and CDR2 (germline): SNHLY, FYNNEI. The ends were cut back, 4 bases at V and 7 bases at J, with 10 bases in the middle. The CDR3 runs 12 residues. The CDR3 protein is CASSVQGGGYTF. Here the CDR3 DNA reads TGTGCCAGCAGTGTTCAGGGTGGTGGCTACACCTTC.

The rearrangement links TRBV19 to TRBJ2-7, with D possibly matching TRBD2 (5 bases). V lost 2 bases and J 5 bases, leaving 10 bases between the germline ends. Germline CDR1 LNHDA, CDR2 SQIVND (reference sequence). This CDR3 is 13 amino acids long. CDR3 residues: CASSIRLRDEQYF. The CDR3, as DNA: TGTGCCAGTAGTATAAGGCTGCGGGACGAGCAGTACTTC.

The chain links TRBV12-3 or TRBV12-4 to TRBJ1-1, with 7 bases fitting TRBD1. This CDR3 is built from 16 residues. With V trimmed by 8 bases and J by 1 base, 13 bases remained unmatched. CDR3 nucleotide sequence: TGTGCCAGCTCGCAGACCCCGGGACAGCCGAACACTGAAGCTTTCTTT. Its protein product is CASSQTPGQPNTEAFF.

For the CDR3, the DNA is TGCAGTGCTAGAGGGGCAGGGGCTTTGGAGACCCAGTACTTC. It is translated as CSARGAGALETQYF. The chain carries TRBV20-1 and TRBJ2-5, with D tentatively TRBD1 (6 bases). CDR1 DFQATT and CDR2 SNEGSKA come from the germline V gene (reference sequence). V dropped 1 base and J dropped 5 bases, with 14 bases sitting between them. The CDR3 length is 14 residues.

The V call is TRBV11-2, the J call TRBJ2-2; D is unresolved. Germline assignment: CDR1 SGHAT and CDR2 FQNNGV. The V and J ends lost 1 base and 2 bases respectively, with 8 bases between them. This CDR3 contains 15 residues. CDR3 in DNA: TGTGCCAGCAGCTTAGTGCCAGGAAACACCGGGGAGCTGTTTTTT. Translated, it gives CASSLVPGNTGELFF. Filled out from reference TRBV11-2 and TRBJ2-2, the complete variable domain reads EAGVAQSPRYKIIEKRQSVAFWCNPISGHATLYWYQQILGQGPKLLIQFQNNGVVDDSQLPKDRFSAERLKGVDSTLKIQPAKLEDSAVYLCASSLVPGNTGELFFGEGSRLTVL.

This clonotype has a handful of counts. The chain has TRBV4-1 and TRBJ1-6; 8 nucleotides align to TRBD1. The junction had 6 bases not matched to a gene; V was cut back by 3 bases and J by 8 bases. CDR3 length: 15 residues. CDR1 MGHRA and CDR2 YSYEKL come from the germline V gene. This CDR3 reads CASSHLQGEDSPLHF. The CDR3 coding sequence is TGCGCCAGCAGCCATCTACAGGGGGAGGATTCACCCCTCCACTTT.

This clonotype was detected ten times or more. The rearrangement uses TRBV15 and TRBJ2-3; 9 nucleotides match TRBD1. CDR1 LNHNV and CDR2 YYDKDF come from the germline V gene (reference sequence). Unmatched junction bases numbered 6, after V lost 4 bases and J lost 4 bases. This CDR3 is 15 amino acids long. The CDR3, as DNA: TGTGCCACCAGCACGGACAGGGGACGAGCAGATACGCAGTATTTT. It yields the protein CATSTDRGRADTQYF.

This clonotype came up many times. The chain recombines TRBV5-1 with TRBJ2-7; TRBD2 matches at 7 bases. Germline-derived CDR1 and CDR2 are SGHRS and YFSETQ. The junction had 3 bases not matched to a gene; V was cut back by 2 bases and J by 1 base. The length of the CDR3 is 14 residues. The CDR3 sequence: CASSLRLASYEQYF. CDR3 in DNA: TGCGCCAGCAGCTTAAGACTAGCTTCCTACGAGCAGTACTTC.

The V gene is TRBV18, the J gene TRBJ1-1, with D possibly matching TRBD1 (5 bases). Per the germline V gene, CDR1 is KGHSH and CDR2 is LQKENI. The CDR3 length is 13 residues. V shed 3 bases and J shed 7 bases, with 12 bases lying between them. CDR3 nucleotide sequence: TGTGCCAGCTCACCCCCGGCGGGGGTTGAAGCTTTCTTT. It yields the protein CASSPPAGVEAFF.

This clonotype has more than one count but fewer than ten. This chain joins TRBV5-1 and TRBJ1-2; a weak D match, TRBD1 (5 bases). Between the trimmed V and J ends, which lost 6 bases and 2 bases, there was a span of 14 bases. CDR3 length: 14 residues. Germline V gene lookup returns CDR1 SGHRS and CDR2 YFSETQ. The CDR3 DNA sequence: TGCGCCAGCACCCCCAGTGGGGGGAACTATGGCTACACCTTC. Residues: CASTPSGGNYGYTF.

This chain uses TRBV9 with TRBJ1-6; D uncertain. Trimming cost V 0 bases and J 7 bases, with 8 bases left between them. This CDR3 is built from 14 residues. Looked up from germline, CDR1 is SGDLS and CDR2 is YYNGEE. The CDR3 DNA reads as TGTGCCAGCAGCGTAGCAGATATCAATTCACCCCTCCACTTT. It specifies CASSVADINSPLHF. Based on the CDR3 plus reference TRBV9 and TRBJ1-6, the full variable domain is DSGVTQTPKHLITATGQRVTLRCSPRSGDLSVYWYQQSLDQGLQFLIQYYNGEERAKGNILERFSAQQFPDLHSELNLSSLELGDSALYFCASSVADINSPLHFGNGTRLTVT.

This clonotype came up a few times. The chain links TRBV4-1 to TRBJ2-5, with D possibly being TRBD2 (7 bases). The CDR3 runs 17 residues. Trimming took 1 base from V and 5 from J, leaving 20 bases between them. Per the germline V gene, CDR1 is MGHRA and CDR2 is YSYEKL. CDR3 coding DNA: TGCGCCAGCAGCCAAGGGGGGGGCTTGTTCAGGGTTGAGACCCAGTACTTC. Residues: CASSQGGGLFRVETQYF.

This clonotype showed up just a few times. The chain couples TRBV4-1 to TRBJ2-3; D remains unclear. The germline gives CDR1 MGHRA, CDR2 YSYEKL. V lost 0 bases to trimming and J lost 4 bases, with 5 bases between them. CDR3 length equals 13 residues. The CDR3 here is CASSQDASDTQYF. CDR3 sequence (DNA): TGCGCCAGCAGCCAAGATGCATCAGATACGCAGTATTTT.

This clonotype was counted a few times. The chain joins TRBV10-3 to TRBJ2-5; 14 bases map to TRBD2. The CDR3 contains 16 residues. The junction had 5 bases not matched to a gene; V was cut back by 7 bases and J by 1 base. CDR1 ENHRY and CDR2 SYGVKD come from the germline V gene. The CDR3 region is CAIMRGTSGGQETQYF. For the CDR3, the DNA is TGTGCCATCATGCGAGGGACTAGCGGGGGCCAAGAGACCCAGTACTTC.

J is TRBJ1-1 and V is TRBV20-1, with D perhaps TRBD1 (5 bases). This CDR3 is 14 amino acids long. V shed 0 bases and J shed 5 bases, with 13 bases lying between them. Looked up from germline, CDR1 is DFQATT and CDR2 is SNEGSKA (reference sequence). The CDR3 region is CSARDLFGGTEAFF. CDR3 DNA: TGCAGTGCTAGAGATTTATTTGGGGGTACTGAAGCTTTCTTT.

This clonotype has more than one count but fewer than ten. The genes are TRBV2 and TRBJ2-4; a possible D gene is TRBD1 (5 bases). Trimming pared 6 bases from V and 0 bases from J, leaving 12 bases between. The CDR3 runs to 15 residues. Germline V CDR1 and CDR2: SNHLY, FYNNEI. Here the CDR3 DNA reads TGTGCCAGCAGAGGGTGGGGCCTAGCCAAAAACATTCAGTACTTC. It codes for CASRGWGLAKNIQYF.